This T cell receptor beta chain is from a study of human T cells and chemical hapten exposure. Study-level background: The sensitizing agent was 2% DPC, placed on 2 cm by 2 cm of upper inner arm skin. During the roughly 25-week study period, patients had diphenylcyclopropenone applied to the scalp every week. The variation in per-sample TCR yields arose mainly from small differences in pooled library volumes. Study observations and caveats: Those TCRs sitting above 1 in 1000 frequency stayed the same with DPC sensitization.

Using its own MiXCR run on the RACE reads, TCRdb lists one record per CDR3 protein. This sample yields around 250,000 distinct CDR3 sequences, of which around 9.3% are seen a single time; approximately 2.2% belongs to the top ten. Stated time point: pre-sensitization, week 0. Treatment noted: therapeutic diphenylcyclopropenone sensitization with weekly scalp DPC. This clonotype was counted between two and nine times. The antigen remains unidentified. The CDR3 length is 13 residues. V shed 2 bases and J shed 0 bases, with 4 bases lying between them. Germline CDR1 is MNHNS and CDR2 is SASEGT. Here the sequenced sample was whole blood, taken in connection with sensitization to the hapten diphenylcyclopropenone (DPC). This chain links TRBV6-1 with TRBJ2-5; D gene uncertain. The receptor was isolated from a middle-aged woman with alopecia areata. Some clones in this sample may be carry-over from other donors' samples. Here the CDR3 reads CASSELYQETQYF. The CDR3 DNA reads as TGTGCCAGCAGTGAACTCTACCAAGAGACCCAGTACTTC.